The clone carrying this TCR beta chain was seen more than once but under ten times. Its specificity is not known. TCRB transcripts that were expressed got sequenced, as all of the isolated RNA had been reverse transcribed. Naive, central memory and regulatory T cell samples averaged approximately 3.9 million immunoSEQ reads each. Profiled with immunoSEQ multiplex PCR; TCRdb holds only in-frame clones, not every one. The repertoire consists of under 950,000 clones, with 17% occurring once and the leading ten covering about 0.025%. Germline assignment: CDR1 LGHNA and CDR2 YSLEER. The CDR3 is made up of 13 amino acids. Deletions cut 3 bases from V and 5 bases from J, with 10 bases between. The authors sorted CD4+ naive, central memory, regulatory and stem cell-like memory cells via CD45RO/CCR7/CD25/CD127/CD95/CD27. The entry originates in a study of beta chain features in type 1 diabetes. Study-wide points: In patients and controls equally, PCR might favor templates that are shorter. Any role of HLA type in TCRB rearrangement remained unresolved here.

This sequence joins TRBV4-3 and TRBJ1-1, with a possible D match to TRBD1 (6 bases). This receptor was identified in a woman under 30 in good health. The sequenced material came from naive CD4+ T cells from blood. The CDR3 DNA follows: TGCGCCAGCAGCCACAAAGGGGGTACTGAAGCTTTCTTT. Translating gives CASSHKGGTEAFF.